The source of this T cell receptor beta chain is a study of blood T cell repertoires in COVID-19. Recovered participants had two consecutive negative NP/OP PCR tests, healthcare professional clearance, or symptom resolution. Assay: immunoSEQ multiplex PCR; the TCRdb copy retains only in-frame clones and omits some. The data hold 310,000 or so clones, with just over 85% observed a single time. Germline loops: CDR1 SGHAT, CDR2 FQNNGV. Trimming left V 5 bases short and J 5 bases short, with 9 bases between. The CDR3 sequence is 12 residues long. The receptor's source is a woman aged 18-29 years who had recovered from COVID-19. Material for sequencing was PBMCs or T cells enriched from blood (not recorded which). This rearrangement joins TRBV11-2 to TRBJ1-2, with D perhaps TRBD1 (5 bases). CDR3 bases: TGTGCCAGCAGCACCGGACATTATGGCTACACCTTC. It translates to CASSTGHYGYTF.